A selection of T cell receptor beta chains follows, all from one sample in a study of blood T cell repertoires in COVID-19. Here immunoSEQ multiplex PCR was the method, and the copy in TCRdb shows in-frame clones only, minus some. The sample records hundreds of thousands of clones, around 85% being singletons. The sequencing input was PBMCs or T cells enriched from blood (not recorded which). These receptors came from a woman between 35 and 50 years old with acute COVID-19. Each CDR3 is given with its conserved first and last residue. The order of the fields is J gene, V gene, D gene, CDR3 protein, CDR3 DNA. A D gene is named only where the DNA matches it firmly.

TRBJ2-5 TRBV19 TRBD1 CASSPRTGKETQYF TGTGCCAGTAGTCCCCGGACAGGGAAAGAGACCCAGTACTTC
TRBJ1-4 TRBV24-1 TRBD1 CATSGDRGNEKLFF TGTGCCACCAGTGGCGACAGGGGTAATGAAAAACTGTTTTTT
TRBJ1-3 TRBV7-8 TRBD1 CASSLLVPGQGHLDTIYF TGTGCCAGCAGCTTGCTCGTCCCGGGACAGGGTCACTTGGACACCATATATTTT
TRBJ2-7 TRBV19 . CASSIDSTYEQYF TGTGCCAGTAGTATCGACAGTACCTACGAGCAGTACTTC
TRBJ2-7 TRBV4-1 TRBD1 CASSLTGTGAREQYF TGCGCCAGCAGCCTCACCGGGACAGGCGCTCGGGAGCAGTACTTC
TRBJ1-2 TRBV13 . CASSLGQLYGYTF TGTGCCAGCAGCTTAGGACAGCTCTATGGCTACACCTTC
TRBJ1-6 TRBV10-3 . CAISENFYTISTSNNSPLHF TGTGCCATCAGTGAGAATTTTTATACTATTAGCACGTCTAATAATTCACCCCTCCACTTT
TRBJ1-2 TRBV27 TRBD1 CASSRQDRAFYGYTF TGTGCCAGCAGTCGCCAGGACAGGGCATTCTATGGCTACACCTTC
TRBJ1-3 TRBV7-2 . CASSLTGNSGNTIYF TGTGCCAGCAGCTTGACGGGGAACTCTGGAAACACCATATATTTT
TRBJ2-7 TRBV15 . CATSRAREWGEQYF TGTGCCACCAGCAGAGCACGGGAATGGGGCGAGCAGTACTTC
TRBJ2-4 TRBV18 . CASATGQSLAKNIQYF TGTGCCAGCGCTACGGGACAATCCTTAGCCAAAAACATTCAGTACTTC
TRBJ2-2 TRBV10-1 TRBD2 CASSSSGGGANTGELFF TGCGCCAGCAGCTCCAGCGGGGGAGGCGCGAACACCGGGGAGCTGTTTTTT
TRBJ2-7 TRBV6-5 TRBD2 CASSTSGLSSYEQYF TGTGCCAGCTCAACTAGCGGGTTGAGCTCCTACGAGCAGTACTTC